The rows below give T cell receptor beta chains drawn from one sample of a study of blood T cell repertoires in COVID-19. Generated by immunoSEQ multiplex PCR, the TCRdb table keeps only in-frame clones and is missing some. The sample carries a few hundred thousand clones, around nine tenths recorded once. The sample taken for sequencing was peripheral blood. Receptors originate from a man younger than 45 with acute or convalescent COVID-19. Each CDR3 is given with its conserved first and last residue. D genes are given only for firm matches.

TRBV5-1	TRBD2	TRBJ2-2	CASAGGLSSGELFF
TRBV9	-	TRBJ2-2	CASSVGGSPGELFF
TRBV28	-	TRBJ1-1	CASRTVMNTEAFF
TRBV19	-	TRBJ1-6	CASSIWAGRHSPLHF
TRBV4-1	-	TRBJ1-4	CASSQVYGGGDEKLFF
TRBV14	TRBD2	TRBJ2-3	CASSPWTSGGPDTQYF
TRBV11-2	TRBD2	TRBJ2-2	CASSLGQGWLAGNTGELFF
TRBV6-5	TRBD1	TRBJ1-6	CASRGDRVDSPLHF
TRBV7-3	TRBD1	TRBJ1-6	CASSFGQGNSPLHF
TRBV30	-	TRBJ1-1	CAWSGGESGENTEAFF
TRBV19	-	TRBJ2-6	CASSQLTSHSGANVLTF
TRBV19	-	TRBJ2-5	CASSIIIQETQYF
TRBV28	TRBD1	TRBJ2-2	CASRTTTGAGELFF
TRBV11-1	-	TRBJ2-3	CASSLASSGRPGRDTQYF
TRBV6-5	-	TRBJ1-6	CASSPPTGPHSPLHF
TRBV11-3	TRBD2	TRBJ2-1	CASSPGGTSGANEQFF
TRBV19	-	TRBJ1-3	CASKPAQANSGNTIYF
TRBV2	TRBD2	TRBJ2-3	CASRLAGSTDTQYF
TRBV30	-	TRBJ1-4	CAWSTPYRELNEKLFF
TRBV7-9	-	TRBJ2-2	CASSSTGTTGELFF
TRBV18	TRBD2	TRBJ2-1	CASSPRPAGYNEQFF
TRBV7-9	-	TRBJ2-7	CASSFDSRPAYEQYF
TRBV19	-	TRBJ1-6	CASSMVQRLNSPLHF
TRBV27	-	TRBJ2-5	CASSLGRPKQETQYF
TRBV19	-	TRBJ2-1	CASSIVVGNEQFF
TRBV11-2	TRBD2	TRBJ2-7	CASTPTSGGDRQYF
TRBV2	-	TRBJ1-3	CASTEQGSGNTIYF
TRBV19	TRBD1	TRBJ2-7	CASGDSLYEQYF
TRBV5-1	TRBD1	TRBJ1-1	CASSSGQVQTNTEAFF
TRBV7-9	TRBD2	TRBJ2-4	CASSLTGGPRNIQYF
TRBV10-3	TRBD1	TRBJ1-1	CAISEQRQGNTEAFF
TRBV5-1	TRBD1	TRBJ1-1	CASSLVGQMNTEAFF
TRBV2	-	TRBJ1-5	CASSGQANQPQHF
TRBV24-1	-	TRBJ2-4	CATSRTLPGVAKNIQYF
TRBV30	TRBD1	TRBJ1-4	CAWSAGQGTINEKLFF
TRBV28	-	TRBJ1-5	CAIQVSNQPQHF
TRBV7-3	-	TRBJ2-6	CASSARLTQSGANVLTF
TRBV9	TRBD1	TRBJ1-2	CASSGGTGTGIYGYTF
TRBV28	-	TRBJ1-3	CASSSGWGRDQHTIYF
TRBV5-1	-	TRBJ1-4	CASSSDSPNEKLFF
TRBV5-4	TRBD1	TRBJ2-3	CASSSGHRGLLDTQYF
TRBV11-2	-	TRBJ2-2	CASSPPAPRPGELFF
TRBV28	-	TRBJ1-5	CASSTRIQPQHF
TRBV28	TRBD1	TRBJ1-5	CASSLGQGINQPQHF
TRBV9	TRBD1	TRBJ2-2	CASSREGQGATGELFF
TRBV6-6	TRBD1	TRBJ1-5	CASSPTGHQPQHF
TRBV4-1	TRBD1	TRBJ1-4	CASSQPGQGILREKLFF
TRBV11-2	TRBD2	TRBJ2-7	CASSPGLALYEQYF
TRBV5-5	-	TRBJ2-3	CASSLWGSTDTQYF
TRBV7-8	TRBD2	TRBJ2-1	CASSLVLAGVSSYNEQFF
TRBV28	-	TRBJ1-4	CASSLLTGWLFF
TRBV5-1	-	TRBJ1-3	CASSPDTSAGSFSGNTIYF
TRBV3-1/TRBV3-2	-	TRBJ1-6	CASSSMSSYNSPLHF
TRBV11-2	-	TRBJ2-1	CASSSYRSPEQFF
TRBV3-1/TRBV3-2	TRBD2	TRBJ2-4	CASSQTSGGIQYF
TRBV27	TRBD2	TRBJ2-1	CASRRSGSSSYNEQFF
TRBV28	-	TRBJ2-4	CASSFGTGVAKNIQYF
TRBV28	-	TRBJ2-4	CASSFRQGRAKNIQYF
TRBV28	TRBD1	TRBJ1-2	CASSDRDGGYTF
TRBV19	-	TRBJ1-1	CASSLGRVNTEAFF